The 20 T cell receptor beta chains below come from one sample, sequenced in a study of response to subunit inactivated influenza vaccine. TCRdb fed the RT-PCR reads into MiXCR, producing one record per CDR3 protein. The sample shows about 170,000 distinct CDR3 sequences, over 8.5% of them seen only once. The sample consisted of CD8+ T cells sorted from PBMCs, taken roughly 24 months after vaccination. These receptors all stem from a man between 50 and 70 years old who received an inactivated influenza vaccine.

This rearrangement joins TRBV29-1 to TRBJ2-7, with 15 bases aligning to TRBD2. Germline values: CDR1 SQVTM, CDR2 ANQGSEA. The CDR3 runs 16 residues. V lost 4 bases, J lost 2 bases, and 6 bases stayed unmatched. CDR3 nucleotides: TGCAGCGTTGGGGGGACTAGCGGGAGGAGTGCCTACGAGCAGTACTTC. It codes for CSVGGTSGRSAYEQYF.

In its sample, this clonotype was seen a few times. V gene TRBV6-2 or TRBV6-3 combines with J gene TRBJ2-7; 7 positions agree with TRBD2. CDR3 length: 14 residues. The J segment lost 4 bases and the V segment lost 6 bases, leaving 9 bases of the junction unmatched. Per germline, CDR1 MNHEY and CDR2 SVGEGT. The CDR3 sequence is CASSLGLNIYEQYF. Here the CDR3 DNA reads TGTGCCAGCAGCCTGGGACTAAATATATACGAGCAGTACTTC.

This clonotype occurred many times. The chain recombines TRBV2 with TRBJ1-1; D is possibly TRBD1 (6 bases). The CDR3 has 14 amino acids. Germline CDR1 is SNHLY and CDR2 is FYNNEI. V was trimmed by 6 bases and J by 5 bases, leaving 16 bases between them. The CDR3 reads CASRYRDEWTEAFF. CDR3 DNA sequence: TGTGCCAGCAGGTACAGGGACGAATGGACTGAAGCTTTCTTT. The whole variable domain, filled in from reference TRBV2 and TRBJ1-1, reads EPEVTQTPSHQVTQMGQEVILRCVPISNHLYFYWYRQILGQKVEFLVSFYNNEISEKSEIFDDQFSVERPDGSNFTLKIRSTKLEDSAMYFCASRYRDEWTEAFFGQGTRLTVV.

This clonotype has only a few counts. The gene calls are TRBV12-3 or TRBV12-4 and TRBJ1-1; the D is unclear. V was cut by 3 bases and J by 0 bases, with 8 bases left in between. This CDR3 spans 14 amino acids. Here the CDR3 DNA reads TGTGCCAGCAGTTTTGCCAGCATGAACACTGAAGCTTTCTTT. It yields the protein CASSFASMNTEAFF.

This clonotype appeared a few times. The V call is TRBV7-8, the J call TRBJ2-7; 9 nucleotides agree with TRBD1. This CDR3 region has 14 residues. The germline V gene encodes CDR1 SGHVS and CDR2 FQNEAQ. V lost 4 bases and J lost 2; bases outside the gene matches: 3. The CDR3 region is CASSWDRAPYEQYF. In DNA, the CDR3 is TGTGCCAGCAGCTGGGACAGGGCACCCTACGAGCAGTACTTC.

This clonotype was seen ten or more times. The rearrangement links TRBV2 to TRBJ2-7; TRBD1 is a possible D gene (6 bases). The germline V and J ends were trimmed by 2 bases and 6 bases, with 14 bases remaining between them. In germline, CDR1 is SNHLY, CDR2 FYNNEI. The CDR3 covers 14 residues. The CDR3 DNA reads TGTGCCAGCAGTGAATGGGGTCAGGGGAGCGAGCAGTACTTC. Translating it yields CASSEWGQGSEQYF.

This clonotype has only a few counts. V and J are TRBV6-2 or TRBV6-3 and TRBJ1-2; 8 positions agree with TRBD1. This CDR3 has 15 residues. Unmatched junction bases numbered 7, after V lost 1 base and J lost 6 bases. The germline V gene encodes CDR1 MNHEY and CDR2 SVGEGT. This CDR3 is CASSYYGTGPNGYTF. DNA of the CDR3: TGTGCCAGCAGTTACTACGGGACAGGCCCTAATGGCTACACCTTC.

The chain carries TRBV28 and TRBJ2-1; 9 bases agree with TRBD2. Per germline, CDR1 MDHEN and CDR2 SYDVKM. The CDR3 loop spans 17 amino acids. Trimming took 5 bases from V and 2 from J; bases not matched to a gene: 10. The CDR3 nucleotides are TGTGCCAGCAGTGAGGAACTAGCGGGTTTCGCCTACAATGAGCAGTTCTTC. Its protein is CASSEELAGFAYNEQFF. Using reference TRBV28 and TRBJ2-1 for the parts outside the CDR3, the full variable domain is DVKVTQSSRYLVKRTGEKVFLECVQDMDHENMFWYRQDPGLGLRLIYFSYDVKMKEKGDIPEGYSVSREKKERFSLILESASTNQTSMYLCASSEELAGFAYNEQFFGPGTRLTVL.

This clonotype was detected a few times. This CDR3 reads CASSESGDGRTEAFF. For the CDR3, the DNA is TGTGCCAGCAGCGAGTCAGGGGATGGCAGGACTGAAGCTTTCTTT. The V and J genes are TRBV11-3 and TRBJ1-1, with a weak D call TRBD1 (6 bases). V was clipped by 5 bases and J by 5 bases, with 18 bases between them. Germline assignment: CDR1 SGHNT and CDR2 YENEEA. The CDR3 is 15 amino acids.

This clonotype was observed many times. The genes are TRBV7-2 and TRBJ2-3; no clear D. The germline V gene encodes CDR1 SGHTA and CDR2 FQGNSA. V was shortened by 1 base and J by 1 base, with 6 bases between the two germline ends. The CDR3 runs 14 residues. Here the CDR3 reads CASSLVIGTDTQYF. CDR3 nucleotide sequence: TGTGCCAGCAGCTTAGTAATAGGCACAGATACGCAGTATTTT. The full variable domain, completed using reference TRBV7-2 and TRBJ2-3, is GAGVSQSPSNKVTEKGKDVELRCDPISGHTALYWYRQSLGQGLEFLIYFQGNSAPDKSGLPSDRFSAERTGGSVSTLTIQRTQQEDSAVYLCASSLVIGTDTQYFGPGTRLTVL.

This chain uses TRBV28 with TRBJ1-5, with 7 bases fitting TRBD1. Per the germline V gene, CDR1 is MDHEN and CDR2 is SYDVKM. V trimming: 5 bases; J trimming: 4 bases; junction bases outside the gene matches: 14. CDR3 size: 17 residues. CDR3 in amino acids: CASSTPRQGLLNQPQHF. The CDR3 region has the DNA TGTGCCAGCAGTACACCCAGACAGGGCCTATTAAATCAGCCCCAGCATTTT.

This clonotype showed up just once. This chain joins TRBV20-1 and TRBJ2-1; 13 bases are shared with TRBD2. CDR1 is DFQATT and CDR2 is SNEGSKA in the germline V gene (reference sequence). The junction had 13 bases not matched to a gene; V was cut back by 6 bases and J by 5 bases. The CDR3 has 17 residues. CDR3 protein: CSAPGLAGTLPNNEQFF. CDR3 nucleotide sequence: TGCAGTGCCCCGGGACTAGCGGGGACCCTACCCAACAATGAGCAGTTCTTC.

The chain recombines TRBV2 with TRBJ2-2, with 7 nucleotides matching TRBD1. The CDR3 covers 14 residues. J gave up 6 bases and V 4 bases, and 5 bases lay outside the gene matches. The germline CDR1 and CDR2 sequences are SNHLY and FYNNEI. The CDR3 region is CASSVADRAGELFF. CDR3 DNA: TGTGCCAGCAGTGTTGCAGACAGGGCCGGGGAGCTGTTTTTT.

This clonotype was seen at least ten times. J is TRBJ1-3 and V is TRBV7-9; 7 nucleotides agree with TRBD1. Losses at the gene ends were 2 bases for V and 1 base for J; bases not matched to a gene: 2. Germline V gene data show CDR1 as SEHNR and CDR2 as FQNEAQ (reference sequence). The CDR3 contains 15 residues. The CDR3 protein is CASSLTTGSGNTIYF. DNA of the CDR3: TGTGCCAGCAGCTTAACGACAGGGTCTGGAAACACCATATATTTT.

This clonotype was counted at least ten times. This chain joins TRBV6-5 and TRBJ2-1; TRBD1 might be the D (6 bases). Germline CDR1 reads MNHEY; CDR2 reads SVGAGI. The CDR3 has 16 residues. V lost 0 bases and J lost 0, with 9 bases in between. CDR3 in DNA: TGTGCCAGCAGTTACTCAGGACAGAGCTCCTACAATGAGCAGTTCTTC. Translated, it gives CASSYSGQSSYNEQFF.

The rearrangement uses TRBV27 and TRBJ2-3; 9 positions match TRBD1. Germline CDR1 and CDR2: MNHEY and SMNVEV (reference sequence). The CDR3 runs 16 residues. V gave up 4 bases and J gave up 4 bases; unmatched junction bases: 9. In nucleotides, the CDR3 is TGTGCCAGCAGTTGGTCCTCGGGACAGGGCCCAGATACGCAGTATTTT. Translation: CASSWSSGQGPDTQYF.

This clonotype has more than one count but fewer than ten. The chain carries TRBV6-1 and TRBJ2-6; the D gene is possibly TRBD2 (6 bases). Trimming removed 5 bases at V and 2 bases at J, with 22 bases between. CDR1 is MNHNS and CDR2 is SASEGT in the germline V gene. The CDR3 is made up of 19 amino acids. The CDR3 is CASSPMKTQGGTGANVLTF. The CDR3 DNA reads as TGTGCCAGCAGTCCGATGAAGACCCAAGGAGGGACTGGGGCCAACGTCCTGACTTTC.

This clonotype has a handful of counts. The chain combines TRBV7-9 with TRBJ1-5; D not certain. The CDR3 runs to 14 residues. Per germline, CDR1 SEHNR and CDR2 FQNEAQ (reference sequence). The ends were cut back, 1 base at V and 3 bases at J, with 7 bases in the middle. The CDR3 protein is CASSLGGINQPQHF. In DNA, the CDR3 is TGTGCCAGCAGCTTAGGGGGAATCAATCAGCCCCAGCATTTT.

This clonotype occurred a few times. V gene TRBV12-3 or TRBV12-4 combines with J gene TRBJ2-5, with 7 positions matching TRBD2. V shed 3 bases and J 9 bases; nucleotides not matched to a gene: 7. The CDR3 loop spans 13 amino acids. CDR3 residues: CASSLGGGMAQYF. CDR3 in DNA: TGTGCCAGCAGTTTGGGGGGGGGTATGGCCCAGTACTTC.

This chain links TRBV30 with TRBJ2-1; 14 bases map to TRBD2. Looked up from germline, CDR1 is GTSNPN and CDR2 is SVGIG (reference sequence). The J segment lost 5 bases and the V segment lost 2 bases, leaving 5 bases of the junction unmatched. The CDR3 length is 16 residues. CDR3: CAWSRLAGGEDNEQFF. The CDR3 region has the DNA TGTGCCTGGAGTCGACTAGCGGGAGGGGAGGACAATGAGCAGTTCTTC.